Described below is a single TCR beta chain sequence and its context. Its antigen remains unidentified. No qualities accompany the bases; no much larger clone lies one base away. TCR CDR3 regions were amplified from genomic DNA by multiplex PCR using the deep immunoSEQ assay. For each cell subset, the extracted genomic DNA was distributed evenly across all wells of several immunoSEQ 96-well plates, and each plate served as one replicate. For sorted subsets, each replicate PCR was loaded with roughly 200 ng genomic DNA, equivalent to 30,000 or so T cell genomes. Purified libraries were quantified with a Qubit 3.0 fluorometer, sized on a Bioanalyzer 2100, and re-quantified with the KAPA Library Quantification kit. A separate single-read 150-cycle Illumina NextSeq 550 flow cell was used to sequence each immunoSEQ 96-well plate. The study's own analysis went as follows. The immunoSEQ output contained only junctional sequences without quality scores, so filtering could not match that applied to full-length reads. Sequences were annotated with PyIR, a Python wrapper for IgBLAST v1.9, using IMGT germline references to assign V/J genes and CDR3. Reads with weak V/J assignments (E-value above 1e-6), missing CDR3, stop codons, out-of-frame junctions, or ambiguous translated residues were removed. V3J clonotypes were defined as sequences sharing the same inferred V gene, J gene, and CDR3 amino acid sequence. To compute the percentage overlap between repertoires, the number of shared unique clonotypes was divided by the size of the smaller repertoire. Repertoire richness was assessed with RTK rarefaction, the Chao1 estimator, and Recon v2.1 estimates of unobserved clonotypes. OLGA was used to compute generation probabilities for all TCRbeta clonotypes that the gDNA method yielded from four donors. Drawn from immuneACCESS, this table holds only the in-frame rearrangements with V and J called that TCRdb kept. Clones are partly lost; checked studies trace under half to an unresolved V gene and leave the rest unexplained. The DNA was the basis for D and trimming; V, J and clone size are from that table. Counted in this sample were about 1.1 million clones; more than 75% of them appeared once. The ten biggest clones cover around 0.6% of the sample.

This record comes from a study of shared clonotypes between healthy human individuals (dated by TCRdb to the early 2020s). As for the study more broadly: Two women and three men aged 18 to 49 years were included in the cohort. For each donor, three plates each were used for CD4 naive and CD4 memory, two plates were used for CD8 naive, and one plate was used for CD8 memory. To estimate repertoire size and how much clonotypes are shared between individuals, the study performed deep sequencing of blood TCR repertoires from about five healthy adults. To increase sequencing depth and limit assay-specific biases, TCR repertoire library preparation and sequencing were carried out by different laboratories using diverse techniques. Each donor's leukapheresis produced roughly between roughly 0.94 and 9.5 billion PBMCs. What the authors observed across the whole study: Even with the large sequencing depth, rarefaction of the sorted-subset datasets indicated that sequencing was incomplete. Pairwise subsampling indicated that sequencing depth was expected to affect the degree of clonotype sharing among donors. Because the study included only a small number of donors, the genetic and exposure-history diversity represented was limited. Across a handful of donors, about 5% of naive CD4, roughly 3.4% of naive CD8, about 2.3% of memory CD4, and about 0.44% of memory CD8 clonotypes were shared. Sampling was limited to blood, and TCR repertoires in tissue likely differ from TCR repertoires in blood. Clonotypes shared by all four sorted-subset donors showed higher generation probabilities than non-shared clonotypes. Larger estimated clonotype richness was generally found for naive subsets than for memory subsets.

Via the germline V gene, CDR1 is MDHEN and CDR2 SYDVKM. The CDR3 contains 15 residues, cysteine and phenylalanine counted. Left in the record is the CDR3 DNA by itself, 45 bases read in frame from the first base. A distance of 21 bases separates the germline ends of V and J, which lose 8 bases and 5 bases respectively. The donors were healthy, HIV-negative adults who had no recently reported acute infections or vaccinations. Only Caucasian adults living in Nashville, Tennessee, USA were represented among the donors. CD4+ T cells were enriched through magnetic negative selection, after which naive cells were positively selected on CD45RA and the remaining negative fraction served as the memory subset. After blood collection by leukapheresis, PBMCs were isolated using Ficoll-Histopaque density gradient centrifugation and then cryopreserved in the vapor phase of liquid nitrogen. Analytical flow cytometry was used to check the purity and quantity of every magnetically sorted T cell population. Genomic DNA was isolated from every sorted fraction and measured by UV absorbance on a Nanodrop 2000c.

The chain couples TRBV28 to TRBJ2-5; perhaps TRBD2 is the D gene, with 7 bases matching. The sequenced sample consisted of memory CD4+ T cells from PBMCs. The cell subset or site label, read with the paper, signifies: CD45RA-negative fraction. The sequence came from a young man in good health. Some clones in this sample may be carry-over from other donors' samples. The CDR3 corresponds to CASRGGGGPMETQYF. At the DNA level, the sequence is TGTGCCAGCCGGGGAGGGGGAGGGCCTATGGAGACCCAGTACTTC.